This T cell receptor (beta chain) emerged from a study of blood T cell repertoires in COVID-19. At the level of the study: Sources were T cells, B-cell-depleted T cells, or PBMCs; the material itself was cDNA or gDNA.

Original methodology: Cell counts per sample came from amplifying reference gene primers. Sequencing was performed with immunoSEQ multiplex PCR; in TCRdb, only in-frame clones are kept and a portion is missing. That table is the source of V, J and clone size, and D and trimming were worked out from the DNA. The data show 200,000 to 250,000 clones, approximately 84% seen once. V dropped 7 bases and J dropped 5 bases, with 5 bases sitting between them. CDR3 length equals 11 residues. CDR1 SGHAT and CDR2 FQNNGV come from the germline V gene. The receptor was derived from a woman aged 80 or older with acute or convalescent COVID-19. The chain has TRBV11-2 and TRBJ2-2; D gene uncertain. The sample taken for sequencing was peripheral blood. The CDR3 reads CASTKTGELFF. CDR3 DNA sequence: TGTGCCAGCACTAAGACCGGGGAGCTGTTTTTT. The full variable domain, its missing parts supplied by reference TRBV11-2 and TRBJ2-2, is EAGVAQSPRYKIIEKRQSVAFWCNPISGHATLYWYQQILGQGPKLLIQFQNNGVVDDSQLPKDRFSAERLKGVDSTLKIQPAKLEDSAVYLCASTKTGELFFGEGSRLTVL.